Listed below are T cell receptor beta chains from one sample, sequenced in a study of T cells in Graves' hyperthyroidism and ophthalmopathy. TCRdb reanalysed the multiplex PCR reads using MiXCR and keeps one entry per CDR3 protein. The sample has nearly 750,000 distinct CDR3 sequences; around a third are singletons. The material sequenced was blood. These receptor sequences come from a woman aged 40 to 50 with Graves' hyperthyroidism. The CDR3 runs from the conserved cysteine through the conserved F or W. The D gene is left open where the match is weak. Clone size appears in some rows only: once, few, many, or a class for an expanded clone.

V gene: TRBV12-3/TRBV12-4; J gene: TRBJ2-2; clone size: few; D gene: -; CDR3 DNA: TGTGCCAGCAGGCTGGACTCTTACACCGGGGAGCTGTTTTTT; CDR3 protein: CASRLDSYTGELFF
V gene: TRBV29-1; J gene: TRBJ1-2; clone size: many; D gene: -; CDR3 DNA: TGCAGCGTTGAAGAGGCGGGTTTGCAGGATTACTACTCTAACTATGGCTACACCTTC; CDR3 protein: CSVEEAGLQDYYSNYGYTF
V gene: TRBV29-1; J gene: TRBJ1-2; clone size: few; D gene: TRBD1; CDR3 DNA: TGCAGCGTTGGGGGACAGACCTATGGCTACACCTTC; CDR3 protein: CSVGGQTYGYTF
V gene: TRBV10-3; J gene: TRBJ1-5; clone size: -; D gene: TRBD1; CDR3 DNA: TGTGCCATCGGGACAGGGGCCCAAAGGCAAGAGACCCAGCATTTT; CDR3 protein: CAIGTGAQRQETQHF
V gene: TRBV7-9; J gene: TRBJ1-4; clone size: once; D gene: -; CDR3 DNA: TGTGCCAGCGGCCAGCCACGATTAAATGAAAAACTGTTTTTT; CDR3 protein: CASGQPRLNEKLFF
V gene: TRBV4-1; J gene: TRBJ1-5; clone size: -; D gene: TRBD1; CDR3 DNA: TGCGCCAGCGGAGGGGGCGACAATCAGCCCCAGCATTTT; CDR3 protein: CASGGGDNQPQHF
V gene: TRBV4-3; J gene: TRBJ1-1; clone size: -; D gene: -; CDR3 DNA: TGCGCCAGCAGCCAAGATTGGGGGAGCACTGAAGCTTTCTTT; CDR3 protein: CASSQDWGSTEAFF
V gene: TRBV10-3; J gene: TRBJ2-2; clone size: few; D gene: TRBD1; CDR3 DNA: TGTGCCATCAGTGGAGTGGACAGGGACGGGGAGCTGTTTTTT; CDR3 protein: CAISGVDRDGELFF
V gene: TRBV10-3; J gene: TRBJ2-2; clone size: many; D gene: -; CDR3 DNA: TGTGCCATCAGTGAGCGAGGGACACATCACACCGGGGAGCTGTTTTTT; CDR3 protein: CAISERGTHHTGELFF
V gene: TRBV10-3; J gene: TRBJ2-4; clone size: few; D gene: -; CDR3 DNA: TGTGCCATCAGGGAGGACCCCAAGGACATTCAGTACTTC; CDR3 protein: CAIREDPKDIQYF
V gene: TRBV24-1; J gene: TRBJ1-1; clone size: many; D gene: -; CDR3 DNA: TGTGCCACCAGCGGGGATCGAACTGAAGCTTTCTTT; CDR3 protein: CATSGDRTEAFF
V gene: TRBV19; J gene: TRBJ2-7; clone size: -; D gene: TRBD2; CDR3 DNA: TGTGCCAGTAGTGGTTTGGGGCGGGAGCGATCCTACGAGCAGTACTTC; CDR3 protein: CASSGLGRERSYEQYF
V gene: TRBV9; J gene: TRBJ1-1; clone size: -; D gene: TRBD1; CDR3 DNA: TGTGCCAGCAGCCAAGGGACAGGGAGGACCTCGAACACTGAAGCTTTCTTT; CDR3 protein: CASSQGTGRTSNTEAFF
V gene: TRBV7-9; J gene: TRBJ2-5; clone size: many; D gene: -; CDR3 DNA: TGTGCCAGCAGCTTCGGAGGGGAGACCCAGTACTTC; CDR3 protein: CASSFGGETQYF
V gene: TRBV6-6; J gene: TRBJ2-5; clone size: -; D gene: TRBD2; CDR3 DNA: TGTGCCAGCAGTTACCCGAAAAACGTGCAGCGGGATCGACGAGAGACCCAGTACTTC; CDR3 protein: CASSYPKNVQRDRRETQYF
V gene: TRBV4-1; J gene: TRBJ1-5; clone size: -; D gene: -; CDR3 DNA: TGCGCCAGCAGCCATGAGATCCTTAGCAATCAGCCCCAGCATTTT; CDR3 protein: CASSHEILSNQPQHF
V gene: TRBV7-2; J gene: TRBJ2-7; clone size: many; D gene: TRBD2; CDR3 DNA: TGTGCCAGCAGCCCTTGGACTAGCGGGAATCTGCAGTACTTC; CDR3 protein: CASSPWTSGNLQYF
V gene: TRBV7-2; J gene: TRBJ1-3; clone size: -; D gene: -; CDR3 DNA: TGTGCCAGCAGCTCGGACCCCCCTGGCTCTGGAAACACCATATATTTT; CDR3 protein: CASSSDPPGSGNTIYF
V gene: TRBV12-3/TRBV12-4; J gene: TRBJ2-5; clone size: -; D gene: TRBD2; CDR3 DNA: TGTGCCAGCAGTTTCTTCGGGACTAGCGGGGGGGACGGAGAGACCCAGTACTTC; CDR3 protein: CASSFFGTSGGDGETQYF
V gene: TRBV18; J gene: TRBJ2-5; clone size: -; D gene: -; CDR3 DNA: TGTGCCAGCTCACCATTCGAGGGAAAGACCCAGTACTTC; CDR3 protein: CASSPFEGKTQYF
V gene: TRBV5-1; J gene: TRBJ1-6; clone size: -; D gene: -; CDR3 DNA: TGCGCCAGCAGTGAAGACTATGGCCCTAATTCACCCCTCCACTTT; CDR3 protein: CASSEDYGPNSPLHF
V gene: TRBV9; J gene: TRBJ2-7; clone size: -; D gene: -; CDR3 DNA: TGTGCCAGCAGCGATCAGGACAGCTCCTACGAGCAGTACTTC; CDR3 protein: CASSDQDSSYEQYF
V gene: TRBV10-3; J gene: TRBJ2-2; clone size: -; D gene: TRBD1; CDR3 DNA: TGTGCCATCAGTGAGAAAGTGGACAGGGACGGCGGGGAGCTGTTTTTT; CDR3 protein: CAISEKVDRDGGELFF
V gene: TRBV29-1; J gene: TRBJ1-4; clone size: many; D gene: -; CDR3 DNA: TGCAGCGCCTTCAACGGGGCTAATGAAAAACTGTTTTTT; CDR3 protein: CSAFNGANEKLFF
V gene: TRBV3-1; J gene: TRBJ1-6; clone size: few; D gene: -; CDR3 DNA: TGTGCCAGCAGCCAAGATCAGGCACAGGCTAATTCACCCCTCCACTTT; CDR3 protein: CASSQDQAQANSPLHF
V gene: TRBV7-2; J gene: TRBJ2-5; clone size: many; D gene: -; CDR3 DNA: TGTGCCAGCAGCTTATATGCGGGCTGGGAGACCCAGTACTTC; CDR3 protein: CASSLYAGWETQYF
V gene: TRBV7-3; J gene: TRBJ2-7; clone size: -; D gene: -; CDR3 DNA: TGTGCCAGCACCCGGGGGCAGGGACTGGCTGAATACGAGCAGTACTTC; CDR3 protein: CASTRGQGLAEYEQYF
V gene: TRBV10-3; J gene: TRBJ1-1; clone size: few; D gene: -; CDR3 DNA: TGTGCCATGGGGGGGGGGCCGGAGACTGAAGCTTTCTTT; CDR3 protein: CAMGGGPETEAFF
V gene: TRBV12-3/TRBV12-4; J gene: TRBJ1-1; clone size: few; D gene: -; CDR3 DNA: TGTGCCAGCAGTGGGGCGTCCGGCACTGAAGCTTTCTTT; CDR3 protein: CASSGASGTEAFF
V gene: TRBV7-9; J gene: TRBJ2-7; clone size: -; D gene: TRBD2; CDR3 DNA: TGTGCCAGCAGCCCCCGACTAGCGGGTGACCATTCCTACGAGCAGTACTTC; CDR3 protein: CASSPRLAGDHSYEQYF
V gene: TRBV12-3/TRBV12-4; J gene: TRBJ1-3; clone size: many; D gene: TRBD1; CDR3 DNA: TGTGCCAGCAGTTTAGGCGGGACAGGGTCTGGAAACACCATATATTTT; CDR3 protein: CASSLGGTGSGNTIYF
V gene: TRBV10-3; J gene: TRBJ1-2; clone size: many; D gene: -; CDR3 DNA: TGTGCCATCAGTGAGCTAGGCAGTGGCTACACCTTC; CDR3 protein: CAISELGSGYTF
V gene: TRBV10-3; J gene: TRBJ1-2; clone size: -; D gene: TRBD1; CDR3 DNA: TGTGCCATCAGTGAAGTGTTGCCAGGGGGCTCGGGCTACACCTTC; CDR3 protein: CAISEVLPGGSGYTF
V gene: TRBV20-1; J gene: TRBJ2-5; clone size: many; D gene: TRBD2; CDR3 DNA: TGCAGTGCTAGTACGGGGTTAGGGGAGGGAGAGACCCAGTACTTC; CDR3 protein: CSASTGLGEGETQYF
V gene: TRBV7-9; J gene: TRBJ2-7; clone size: many; D gene: -; CDR3 DNA: TGTGCCAGCAGCTTAGCGGGGGGGGGCGCGCAAGCTAGGGAGCAGTACTTC; CDR3 protein: CASSLAGGGAQAREQYF